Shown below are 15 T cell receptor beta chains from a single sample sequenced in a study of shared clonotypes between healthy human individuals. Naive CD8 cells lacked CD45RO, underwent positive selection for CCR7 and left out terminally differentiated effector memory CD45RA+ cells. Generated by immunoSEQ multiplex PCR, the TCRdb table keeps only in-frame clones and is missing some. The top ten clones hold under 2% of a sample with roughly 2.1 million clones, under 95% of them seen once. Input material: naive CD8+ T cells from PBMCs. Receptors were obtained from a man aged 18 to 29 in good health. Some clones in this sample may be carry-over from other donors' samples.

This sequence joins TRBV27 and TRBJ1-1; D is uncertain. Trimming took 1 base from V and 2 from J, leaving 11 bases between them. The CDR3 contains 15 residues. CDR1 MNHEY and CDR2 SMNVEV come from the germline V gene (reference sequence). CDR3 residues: CASSLYPVVNTEAFF. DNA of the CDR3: TGTGCCAGCAGTTTATATCCGGTTGTAAACACTGAAGCTTTCTTT.

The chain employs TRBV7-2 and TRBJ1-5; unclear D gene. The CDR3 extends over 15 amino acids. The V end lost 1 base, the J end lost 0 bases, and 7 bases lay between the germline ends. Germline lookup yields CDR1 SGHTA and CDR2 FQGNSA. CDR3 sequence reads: CASSLVLNSNQPQHF. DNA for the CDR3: TGTGCCAGCAGCTTAGTATTGAATAGCAATCAGCCCCAGCATTTT.

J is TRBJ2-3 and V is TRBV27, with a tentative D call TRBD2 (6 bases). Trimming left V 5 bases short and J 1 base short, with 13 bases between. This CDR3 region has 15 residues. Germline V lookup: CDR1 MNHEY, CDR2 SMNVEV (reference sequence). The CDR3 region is CASSIGASGTDTQYF. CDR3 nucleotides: TGTGCCAGCAGTATCGGGGCTAGCGGCACAGATACGCAGTATTTT.

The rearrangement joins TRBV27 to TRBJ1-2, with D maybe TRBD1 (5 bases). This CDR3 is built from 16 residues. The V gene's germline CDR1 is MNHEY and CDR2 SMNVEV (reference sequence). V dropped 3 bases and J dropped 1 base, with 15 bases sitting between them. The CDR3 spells CASSLGTSGLNYGYTF. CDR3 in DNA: TGTGCCAGCAGTTTGGGGACTTCTGGACTTAACTATGGCTACACCTTC.

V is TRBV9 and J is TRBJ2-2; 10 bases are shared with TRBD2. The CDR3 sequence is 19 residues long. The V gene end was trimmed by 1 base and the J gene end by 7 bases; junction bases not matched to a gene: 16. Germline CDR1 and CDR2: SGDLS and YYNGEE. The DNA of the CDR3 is TGTGCCAGCAGCGTACCCAGCTCTACCAGCGGGAGGGCCGTCGGGGAGCTGTTTTTT. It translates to CASSVPSSTSGRAVGELFF. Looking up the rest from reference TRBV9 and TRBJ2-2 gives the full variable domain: DSGVTQTPKHLITATGQRVTLRCSPRSGDLSVYWYQQSLDQGLQFLIQYYNGEERAKGNILERFSAQQFPDLHSELNLSSLELGDSALYFCASSVPSSTSGRAVGELFFGEGSRLTVL.

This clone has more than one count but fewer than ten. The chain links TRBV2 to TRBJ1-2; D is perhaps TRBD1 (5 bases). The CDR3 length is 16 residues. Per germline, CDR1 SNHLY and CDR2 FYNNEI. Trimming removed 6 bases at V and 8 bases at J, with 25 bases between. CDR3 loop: CASSRWGRSGRDGYTF. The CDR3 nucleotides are TGTGCCAGCAGCCGCTGGGGACGGTCCGGTCGGGACGGCTACACCTTC.

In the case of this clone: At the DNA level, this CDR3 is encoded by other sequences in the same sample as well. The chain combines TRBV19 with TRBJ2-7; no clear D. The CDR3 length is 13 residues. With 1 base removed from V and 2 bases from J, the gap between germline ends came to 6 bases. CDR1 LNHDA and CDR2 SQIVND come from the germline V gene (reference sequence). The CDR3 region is CASSIGSTYEQYF. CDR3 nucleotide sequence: TGTGCCAGTAGTATAGGCAGTACCTACGAGCAGTACTTC.

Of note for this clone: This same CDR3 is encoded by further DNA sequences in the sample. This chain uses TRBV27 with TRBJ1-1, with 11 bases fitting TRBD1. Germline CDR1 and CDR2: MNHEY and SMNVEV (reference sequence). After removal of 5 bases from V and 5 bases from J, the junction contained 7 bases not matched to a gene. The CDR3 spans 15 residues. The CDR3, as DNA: TGTGCCAGCAGTCCCCGGACAGGGGGCGGTACTGAAGCTTTCTTT. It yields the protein CASSPRTGGGTEAFF.

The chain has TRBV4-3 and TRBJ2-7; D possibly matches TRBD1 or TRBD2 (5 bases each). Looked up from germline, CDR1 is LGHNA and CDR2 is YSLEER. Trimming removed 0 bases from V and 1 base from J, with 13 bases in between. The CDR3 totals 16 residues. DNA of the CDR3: TGCGCCAGCAGCCAAGATCGGGACCAGAGTTCCTACGAGCAGTACTTC. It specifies CASSQDRDQSSYEQYF.

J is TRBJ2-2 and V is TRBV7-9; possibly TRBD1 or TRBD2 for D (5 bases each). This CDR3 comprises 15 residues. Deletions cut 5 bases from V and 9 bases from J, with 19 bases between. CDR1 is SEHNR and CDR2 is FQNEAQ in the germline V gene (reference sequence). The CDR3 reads CASSLQRGVDRELFF. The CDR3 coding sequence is TGTGCCAGCAGCCTCCAGAGGGGAGTTGATAGGGAGCTGTTTTTT.

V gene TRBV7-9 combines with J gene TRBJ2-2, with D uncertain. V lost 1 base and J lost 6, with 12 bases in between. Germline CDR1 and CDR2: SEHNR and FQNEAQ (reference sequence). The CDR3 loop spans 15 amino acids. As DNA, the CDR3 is TGTGCCAGCAGCTTAGGGGCCAGCGCGGCCGGGGAGCTGTTTTTT. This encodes CASSLGASAAGELFF.

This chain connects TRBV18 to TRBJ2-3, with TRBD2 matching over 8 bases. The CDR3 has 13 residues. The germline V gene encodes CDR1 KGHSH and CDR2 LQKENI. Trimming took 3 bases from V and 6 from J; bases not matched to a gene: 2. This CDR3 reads CASSPAGGDTQYF. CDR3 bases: TGTGCCAGCTCACCTGCGGGGGGCGATACGCAGTATTTT.

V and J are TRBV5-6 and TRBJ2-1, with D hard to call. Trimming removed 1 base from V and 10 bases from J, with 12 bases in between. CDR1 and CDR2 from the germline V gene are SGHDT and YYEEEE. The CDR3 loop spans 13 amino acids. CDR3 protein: CASSLSRLWEQFF. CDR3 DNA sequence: TGTGCCAGCAGCTTGAGTCGTCTCTGGGAGCAGTTCTTC.

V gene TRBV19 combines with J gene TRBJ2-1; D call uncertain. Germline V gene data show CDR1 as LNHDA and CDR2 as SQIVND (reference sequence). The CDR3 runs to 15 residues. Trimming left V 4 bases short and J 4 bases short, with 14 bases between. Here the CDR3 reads CASSKGPTNYNEQFF. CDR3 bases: TGTGCCAGTAGTAAAGGTCCTACGAATTACAATGAGCAGTTCTTC.

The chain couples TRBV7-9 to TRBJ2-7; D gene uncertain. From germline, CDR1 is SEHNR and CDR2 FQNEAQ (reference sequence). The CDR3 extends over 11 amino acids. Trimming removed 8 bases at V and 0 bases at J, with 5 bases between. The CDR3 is CASDASYEQYF. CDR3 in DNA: TGTGCCAGCGACGCCTCCTACGAGCAGTACTTC. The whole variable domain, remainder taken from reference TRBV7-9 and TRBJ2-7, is DTGVSQNPRHKITKRGQNVTFRCDPISEHNRLYWYRQTLGQGPEFLTYFQNEAQLEKSRLLSDRFSAERPKGSFSTLEIQRTEQGDSAMYLCASDASYEQYFGPGTRLTVT.